Sequencing of this TCR beta chain was carried out in a study of CD8+CD57+ T cells in acquired aplastic anemia. Whole-study context: Isolated CD4+ and CD8+ cells, once sorted, yielded DNA averaging around 3 ug. Mean read depth for CD4+ cells from healthy donors was some 11 million. Notes on the study in general: The study identified around 28 CD8+ CDR3 sequences shared by patients and controls.

The CDR3 consists of 13 residues. J gave up 4 bases and V 5 bases, and 2 bases lay outside the gene matches. Looked up from germline, CDR1 is GTSNPN and CDR2 is SVGIG (reference sequence). It was genomic DNA that served as the template for profiling TCR beta VDJ and CDR3. TCRdb independently ran MiXCR on the reads; one entry per CDR3 protein. The table shows about 180,000 distinct CDR3 sequences, with roughly half occurring only once. This clonotype was picked up a small number of times. Its specificity is unknown. The sample taken for sequencing was sorted CD4+, CD8+, or CD8+CD57+ T cells (not recorded which) from PBMCs. The clonotype originates from a human donor in good health. This rearrangement joins TRBV30 to TRBJ2-1; 10 bases line up with TRBD2. CDR3 sequence reads: CAWSLAGYNEQFF. DNA of the CDR3: TGTGCCTGGTCACTAGCGGGGTACAATGAGCAGTTCTTC.